This record covers a single T cell receptor beta chain. The antigen is unknown. Profiled with immunoSEQ multiplex PCR; TCRdb holds only in-frame clones, not every one. In the table there are tens of thousands of clones, 74% of which are singletons. These data belong to a study of STAT5B mutations in CD4+ large granular lymphocyte leukemia. Buffy coats from healthy blood donors served as controls. The V and J ends lost 5 bases and 3 bases respectively, with 11 bases between them. CDR1 and CDR2 (germline): SGHAT, FQNNGV. The CDR3 runs to 13 residues. Study-level findings and limits: Patient CD4-sorted repertoires looked more clonal than healthy CD4+ repertoires, even without putative leukemic clones. Top patient clones used TRBV06 genes more often: 8/27 versus 2/35 in controls. Data were not HLA-matched across samples.

The rearrangement links TRBV11-2 to TRBJ2-7; TRBD2 might be the D (5 bases). Sequenced: CD4+ T cells from blood buffy coats. The TCR originated in a human donor in good health. CDR3 nucleotides: TGTGCCAGCAGCCAACTAGGCCGCTACGAGCAGTACGTC. Amino acid sequence: CASSQLGRYEQYV.